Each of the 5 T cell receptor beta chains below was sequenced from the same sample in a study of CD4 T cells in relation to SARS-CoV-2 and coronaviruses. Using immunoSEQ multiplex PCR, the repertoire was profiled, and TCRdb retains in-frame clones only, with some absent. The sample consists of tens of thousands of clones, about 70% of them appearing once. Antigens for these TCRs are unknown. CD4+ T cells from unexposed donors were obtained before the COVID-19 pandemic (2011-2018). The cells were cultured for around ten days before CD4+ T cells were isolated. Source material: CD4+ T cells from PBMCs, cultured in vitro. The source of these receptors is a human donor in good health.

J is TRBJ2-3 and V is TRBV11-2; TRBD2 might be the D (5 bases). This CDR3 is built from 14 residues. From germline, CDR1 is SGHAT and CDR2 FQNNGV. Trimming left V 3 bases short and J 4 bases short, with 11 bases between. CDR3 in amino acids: CASSFELGSDTQYF. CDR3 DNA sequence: TGTGCCAGCAGCTTCGAACTAGGTTCAGATACGCAGTATTTT.

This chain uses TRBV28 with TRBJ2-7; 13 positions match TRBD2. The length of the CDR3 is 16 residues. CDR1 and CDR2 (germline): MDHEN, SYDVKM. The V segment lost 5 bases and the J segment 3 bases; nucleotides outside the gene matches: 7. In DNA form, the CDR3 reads TGTGCCAGCAGTGACCCGGGACTAGCGGGACGCTACGAGCAGTACTTC. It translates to CASSDPGLAGRYEQYF.

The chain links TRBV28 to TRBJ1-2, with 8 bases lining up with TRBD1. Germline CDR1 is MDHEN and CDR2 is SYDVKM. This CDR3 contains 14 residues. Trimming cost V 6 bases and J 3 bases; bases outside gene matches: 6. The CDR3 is CASSSRTGHYGYTF. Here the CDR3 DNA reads TGTGCCAGCAGCTCCAGGACAGGGCACTATGGCTACACCTTC.

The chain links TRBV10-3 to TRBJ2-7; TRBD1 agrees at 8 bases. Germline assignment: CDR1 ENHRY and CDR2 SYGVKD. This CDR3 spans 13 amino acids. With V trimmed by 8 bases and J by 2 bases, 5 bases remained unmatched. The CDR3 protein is CAIEGQDTYEQYF. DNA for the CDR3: TGTGCCATCGAGGGACAGGACACCTACGAGCAGTACTTC.

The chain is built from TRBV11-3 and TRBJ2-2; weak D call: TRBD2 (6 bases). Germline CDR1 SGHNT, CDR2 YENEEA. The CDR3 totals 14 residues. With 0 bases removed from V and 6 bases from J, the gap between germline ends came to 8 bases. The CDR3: CASSLDAGSGELFF. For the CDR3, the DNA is TGTGCCAGCAGCTTAGATGCGGGGTCCGGGGAGCTGTTTTTT.